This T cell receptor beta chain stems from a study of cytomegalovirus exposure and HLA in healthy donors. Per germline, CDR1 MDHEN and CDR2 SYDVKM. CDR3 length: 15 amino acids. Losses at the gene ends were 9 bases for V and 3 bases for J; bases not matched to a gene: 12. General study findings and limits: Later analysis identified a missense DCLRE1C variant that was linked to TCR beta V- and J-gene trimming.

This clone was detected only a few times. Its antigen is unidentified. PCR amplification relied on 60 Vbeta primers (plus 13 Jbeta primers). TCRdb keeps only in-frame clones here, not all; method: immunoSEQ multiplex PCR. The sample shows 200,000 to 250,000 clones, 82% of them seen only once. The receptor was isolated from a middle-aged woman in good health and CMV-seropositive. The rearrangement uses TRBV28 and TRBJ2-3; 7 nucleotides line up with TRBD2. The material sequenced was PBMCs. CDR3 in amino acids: CARCEAGPGTDTQYF. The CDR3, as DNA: TGTGCCAGGTGTGAAGCGGGACCGGGGACAGATACGCAGTATTTT. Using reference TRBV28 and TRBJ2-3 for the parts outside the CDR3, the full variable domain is DVKVTQSSRYLVKRTGEKVFLECVQDMDHENMFWYRQDPGLGLRLIYFSYDVKMKEKGDIPEGYSVSREKKERFSLILESASTNQTSMYLCARCEAGPGTDTQYFGPGTRLTVL.